This T cell receptor (beta chain) was captured in a study of cytomegalovirus exposure and HLA in healthy donors. Primers included in the PCR were 60 Vbeta and 13 Jbeta primers. Only in-frame clones appear in the TCRdb table, and some are missing; sequencing was by immunoSEQ multiplex PCR. The sample lists around 110,000 clones; 75% to 85% were seen once. Study-level findings and limits: Among CMV-associated TCR beta chains, most appeared HLA-restricted in a later analysis.

Of note for this clone: The antigen is undetermined. Germline is not matched at one junction end, which may reflect a read error.

Sequences were obtained from PBMCs. This clonotype was sampled from a man aged 25-45 years in good health and CMV-seropositive.

CDR3 amino acids: CASRPDYYEQFF. As DNA, the CDR3 is TGTGCCAGCAGGCCCGACTACTATGAGCAGTTCTTC. The V call is TRBV6-1, the J call TRBJ2-1, with D possibly matching TRBD2 (5 bases). Germline V gives CDR1 MNHNS, CDR2 SASEGT. The CDR3 is 12 amino acids.